This T cell receptor beta chain was sequenced during a study of blood T cell repertoires in COVID-19. Across the whole study: The samples span acute and convalescent COVID-19 from the United States, Italy and Spain. PBMCs, B-cell-depleted T cells, or T cells were the source of the cDNA or gDNA that made up the material.

Clones were read by immunoSEQ multiplex PCR, and TCRdb kept only the in-frame ones, dropping some. This sample has approximately 88,000 clones, with 80% found just once. The germline gives CDR1 MRHNA, CDR2 SNTAGT. With 6 bases removed from V and 10 bases from J, the gap between germline ends came to 16 bases. The CDR3 is 13 amino acids. Sequenced input: peripheral blood. The chain couples TRBV6-4 to TRBJ2-1; tentative D call: TRBD2 (5 bases). This clonotype originated in a woman aged 80 or over with acute or convalescent COVID-19. The CDR3 bases are TGTGCCAGCAGCGCAACTAGGGTCAGCGAGCAGTTCTTC. Translation gives CASSATRVSEQFF.